Listed here are 24 T cell receptor beta chains from one sample, sequenced in a study of cytomegalovirus exposure and HLA in healthy donors. The PCR contained 60 Vbeta and 13 Jbeta primers. Produced via immunoSEQ multiplex PCR; TCRdb's table is partial and in-frame only. The data contain more than 100,000 clones, over 60% of them singletons. What was sequenced was PBMCs. The receptors originated from a human donor in good health.

The rearrangement links TRBV6-5 to TRBJ1-4; 11 bases are a match to TRBD1. Germline CDR1 MNHEY, CDR2 SVGAGI. V was clipped by 0 bases and J by 8 bases; unmatched bases: 2. The CDR3 is 15 amino acids. The chain's CDR3 is CASSYSGTGGEKLFF. CDR3 DNA sequence: TGTGCCAGCAGTTACTCGGGGACAGGGGGGGAAAAACTGTTTTTT.

This clone appeared a single time. V and J are TRBV4-1 and TRBJ1-5; 9 nucleotides align to TRBD1. From germline, CDR1 is MGHRA and CDR2 YSYEKL. V shed 4 bases and J 4 bases; nucleotides not matched to a gene: 8. This CDR3 has 16 amino acids. The CDR3 is CASSRDREALNQPQHF. CDR3 nucleotides: TGCGCCAGCAGCCGGGACAGGGAGGCCCTGAATCAGCCCCAGCATTTT.

The DNA for the CDR3 is TGTGCCAGCAGTTACTCGCCAGGGGATCGGAACGAGCAGTACTTC. Amino acids: CASSYSPGDRNEQYF. The J gene is TRBJ2-7, the V gene TRBV6-5, with D perhaps matching TRBD1 (6 bases). Germline lookup yields CDR1 MNHEY and CDR2 SVGAGI. The CDR3 length is 15 residues. The V end lost 0 bases, the J end lost 5 bases, and 14 bases lay between the germline ends.

V and J are TRBV28 and TRBJ1-6, with 10 bases that match TRBD1. Germline V CDR1 and CDR2: MDHEN, SYDVKM. The CDR3 runs 15 residues. J gave up 7 bases and V 5 bases, and 5 bases lay outside the gene matches. CDR3 bases: TGTGCCAGCAGTCGGGGGGGACAGGGGAATTCACCCCTCCACTTT. It encodes CASSRGGQGNSPLHF.

The J gene is TRBJ1-1, the V gene TRBV5-8; D may be TRBD1 (5 bases). The CDR3 has 16 amino acids. The germline V gene encodes CDR1 SGHTS and CDR2 YDEGEE. Trimming left V 3 bases short and J 1 base short, with 16 bases between. The DNA for the CDR3 is TGTGCCAGCAGCTGGGTGGGCGGGGGAAAGAACACTGAAGCTTTCTTT. It translates to CASSWVGGGKNTEAFF.

The rearrangement links TRBV29-1 to TRBJ2-1, with TRBD1 as a possible D gene (5 bases). The V and J ends lost 7 bases and 6 bases respectively, with 10 bases between them. The germline CDR1 and CDR2 sequences are SQVTM and ANQGSEA. CDR3 length equals 11 residues. The CDR3 nucleotides are TGCAGCGCCAGTAGGGGCAATGAGCAGTTCTTC. Translating it yields CSASRGNEQFF.

A single count supports this clone. V and J are TRBV6-5 and TRBJ2-7; TRBD1 might be the D (5 bases). The germline V gene encodes CDR1 MNHEY and CDR2 SVGAGI. The CDR3 has 14 amino acids. Trimming cost V 0 bases and J 2 bases, with 8 bases left between them. DNA for the CDR3: TGTGCCAGCAGTTACTCGTGGGGCCCCTACGAGCAGTACTTC. Amino acid sequence: CASSYSWGPYEQYF.

The V and J genes are TRBV5-1 and TRBJ2-3, with 12 bases that match TRBD2. Germline CDR1 SGHRS, CDR2 YFSETQ. V shed 3 bases and J 3 bases; nucleotides not matched to a gene: 5. This CDR3 comprises 16 residues. The CDR3 nucleotides read TGCGCCAGCAGCTCTCGACTAGCGGGAGCAACAGATACGCAGTATTTT. Translating it yields CASSSRLAGATDTQYF.

Only one count was recorded for this clone. This chain joins TRBV5-1 and TRBJ2-6; TRBD1 matches 9 bases. V lost 4 bases to trimming and J lost 1 base; unmatched junction nucleotides: 9. The CDR3 has 18 amino acids. Germline assignment: CDR1 SGHRS and CDR2 YFSETQ. CDR3 nucleotides: TGCGCCAGCAGCCTGGCGGGACAGGGTTCTTCTGGGGCCAACGTCCTGACTTTC. This sequence encodes CASSLAGQGSSGANVLTF.

The chain uses TRBV5-1 and TRBJ2-5, with a possible D match to TRBD2 (6 bases). This CDR3 region has 15 residues. Germline V CDR1 and CDR2: SGHRS, YFSETQ. Trimming left V 7 bases short and J 2 bases short, with 18 bases between. Here the CDR3 reads CASAPGAMPQETQYF. CDR3 in DNA: TGCGCCAGCGCTCCGGGAGCCATGCCTCAAGAGACCCAGTACTTC.

The V and J genes are TRBV27 and TRBJ2-1; 8 nucleotides align to TRBD2. The CDR3 extends over 16 amino acids. Germline CDR1 reads MNHEY; CDR2 reads SMNVEV (reference sequence). V was clipped by 3 bases and J by 6 bases; unmatched bases: 10. CDR3 sequence reads: CASSLEGGRYGNEQFF. The CDR3 DNA follows: TGTGCCAGCAGTTTGGAGGGCGGGAGGTATGGCAATGAGCAGTTCTTC.

This clone occurred a few times. The CDR3 reads CASSVGPTGEQFF. The CDR3 region has the DNA TGTGCCAGCAGTGTGGGCCCGACAGGTGAGCAGTTCTTC. The chain links TRBV28 to TRBJ2-1, with D maybe TRBD1 (6 bases). The germline gives CDR1 MDHEN, CDR2 SYDVKM. The CDR3 runs to 13 residues. V was shortened by 5 bases and J by 9 bases, with 14 bases between the two germline ends. Full variable domain (outside the CDR3, taken from reference TRBV28 and TRBJ2-1): DVKVTQSSRYLVKRTGEKVFLECVQDMDHENMFWYRQDPGLGLRLIYFSYDVKMKEKGDIPEGYSVSREKKERFSLILESASTNQTSMYLCASSVGPTGEQFFGPGTRLTVL.

The CDR3 sequence: CASSITGGHNQPQHF. The CDR3 DNA sequence: TGTGCCAGTAGTATTACGGGGGGACACAATCAGCCCCAGCATTTT. V and J are TRBV19 and TRBJ1-5, with TRBD1 as a possible D gene (6 bases). Germline assignment: CDR1 LNHDA and CDR2 SQIVND (reference sequence). This CDR3 has 15 amino acids. The germline V and J ends were trimmed by 3 bases and 3 bases, with 12 bases remaining between them.

The chain recombines TRBV7-9 with TRBJ2-1, with 12 bases that match TRBD2. In germline, CDR1 is SEHNR, CDR2 FQNEAQ (reference sequence). The J segment lost 8 bases and the V segment lost 4 bases, leaving 12 bases of the junction unmatched. This CDR3 comprises 17 residues. CDR3 amino acids: CASSYLATSGRGDEQFF. CDR3 DNA: TGTGCCAGCAGCTACCTGGCGACTAGCGGGAGAGGCGATGAGCAGTTCTTC.

The J gene is TRBJ2-1, the V gene TRBV9, with 9 bases lining up with TRBD1. The CDR3 is made up of 14 amino acids. The V gene's germline CDR1 is SGDLS and CDR2 YYNGEE. The junction had 1 base not matched to a gene; V was cut back by 3 bases and J by 3 bases. The CDR3 nucleotides read TGTGCCAGCAGCGGGACAGGGGACTACAATGAGCAGTTCTTC. As protein: CASSGTGDYNEQFF.

This chain links TRBV28 with TRBJ2-7; possible D gene TRBD1, 5 bases. The germline V gene has CDR1 MDHEN and CDR2 SYDVKM. The ends were cut back, 3 bases at V and 8 bases at J, with 14 bases in the middle. This CDR3 region has 13 residues. The CDR3 loop reads CASSFGRARQQYF. In nucleotides, the CDR3 is TGTGCCAGCAGTTTTGGCAGGGCAAGGCAGCAGTACTTC.

The chain recombines TRBV11-2 with TRBJ1-1, with TRBD1 as a possible D gene (6 bases). V was cut by 5 bases and J by 4 bases, with 20 bases left in between. Germline V gives CDR1 SGHAT, CDR2 FQNNGV. The CDR3 is 16 amino acids. The CDR3 coding sequence is TGTGCCAGCAGCCCGAGGGGGGGGCCCTTGGGCACTGAAGCTTTCTTT. Translated, it gives CASSPRGGPLGTEAFF.

V and J are TRBV2 and TRBJ1-5; D is possibly TRBD1 (6 bases). The CDR3 is 14 amino acids. Trimming took 6 bases from V and 2 from J, leaving 11 bases between them. Germline V gene data show CDR1 as SNHLY and CDR2 as FYNNEI. In DNA form, the CDR3 reads TGTGCCAGCAGCTACGGGACACGCAATCAGCCCCAGCATTTT. It encodes CASSYGTRNQPQHF.

The chain recombines TRBV28 with TRBJ1-3; D call uncertain. The V end was cut by 5 bases, the J end by 0 bases, with 11 bases between. The germline CDR1 and CDR2 sequences are MDHEN and SYDVKM. This CDR3 has 15 amino acids. CDR3 residues: CASSTKPVSGNTIYF. The DNA of the CDR3 is TGTGCCAGCAGTACCAAGCCTGTCTCTGGAAACACCATATATTTT.

This sequence joins TRBV6-5 and TRBJ1-1; weak D call: TRBD1 (5 bases). Germline V CDR1 and CDR2: MNHEY, SVGAGI. V was trimmed by 2 bases and J by 5 bases, leaving 9 bases between them. The CDR3 loop spans 13 amino acids. The chain's CDR3 is CASSYQGGTEAFF. CDR3 DNA: TGTGCCAGCAGTTACCAGGGAGGAACTGAAGCTTTCTTT.

The chain combines TRBV2 with TRBJ1-5; D ambiguous. Germline CDR1 is SNHLY and CDR2 is FYNNEI. Trimming removed 1 base at V and 0 bases at J, with 4 bases between. This CDR3 has 14 amino acids. DNA for the CDR3: TGTGCCAGCAGTGAAGTCAGTAGCAATCAGCCCCAGCATTTT. The encoded protein is CASSEVSSNQPQHF.

This clone was recorded only once. The V and J genes are TRBV6-5 and TRBJ1-2; TRBD1 matches at 8 bases. Germline V gene lookup returns CDR1 MNHEY and CDR2 SVGAGI. With 3 bases clipped from V and 1 base from J, the junction kept 1 base outside the gene matches. The CDR3 sequence is 14 residues long. CDR3 sequence reads: CASSYTGGNYGYTF. The CDR3 nucleotides are TGTGCCAGCAGTTATACAGGGGGTAACTATGGCTACACCTTC.

V is TRBV5-1 and J is TRBJ1-1; the D gene is possibly TRBD1 (6 bases). V lost 4 bases and J lost 5, with 21 bases in between. This CDR3 is 16 amino acids long. Germline assignment: CDR1 SGHRS and CDR2 YFSETQ. CDR3 protein: CASSPEQGPHRTEAFF. CDR3 DNA: TGCGCCAGCAGCCCGGAACAGGGACCCCATCGGACTGAAGCTTTCTTT. Supplemented by reference TRBV5-1 and TRBJ1-1, the full variable domain reads KAGVTQTPRYLIKTRGQQVTLSCSPISGHRSVSWYQQTPGQGLQFLFEYFSETQRNKGNFPGRFSGRQFSNSRSEMNVSTLELGDSALYLCASSPEQGPHRTEAFFGQGTRLTVV.

The V and J genes are TRBV5-4 and TRBJ1-3; D possibly corresponds to TRBD1 (6 bases). V was pared by 0 bases and J by 1 base, with 8 bases between. The germline CDR1 and CDR2 sequences are SGHNT and YYREEE (reference sequence). CDR3 size: 15 residues. This chain's CDR3 is CASSLEDRSGNTIYF. DNA for the CDR3: TGTGCCAGCAGCTTGGAGGACAGATCTGGAAACACCATATATTTT.